Shown below are 10 T cell receptor beta chains from a single sample sequenced in a study of T cells in Graves' hyperthyroidism and ophthalmopathy. TCR beta CDR3 regions were amplified from RNA. HTBI primers were the set used in a first-round RT-PCR of the TCR CDR3. MiXCR, applied by TCRdb to the multiplex PCR reads, yields one record per CDR3 protein. Of around 440,000 distinct CDR3 sequences in the sample, around 16% were seen once. Material: blood. These receptors came from a woman aged 18-29 years with Graves' hyperthyroidism.

This clonotype was seen repeatedly, ten times or more. V is TRBV20-1 and J is TRBJ2-3; the D gene could be TRBD1 or TRBD2 (5 bases each). The CDR3 consists of 13 residues. V was shortened by 5 bases and J by 3 bases, with 12 bases between the two germline ends. CDR1 and CDR2 (germline): DFQATT, SNEGSKA (reference sequence). The CDR3 DNA reads as TGCAGTGCTTACCGGGACGTGACAGATACGCAGTATTTT. This translates into CSAYRDVTDTQYF.

This chain uses TRBV4-3 with TRBJ2-1, with 10 nucleotides matching TRBD2. CDR1 and CDR2 (germline): LGHNA, YSLEER. The CDR3 sequence is 16 residues long. V trimming: 1 base; J trimming: 0 bases; junction bases outside the gene matches: 0. The CDR3 nucleotides are TGCGCCAGCAGCCAAGCTAGCGGGAGCTCCTACAATGAGCAGTTCTTC. It yields the protein CASSQASGSSYNEQFF.

The genes are TRBV6-1 and TRBJ2-7; 11 bases line up with TRBD1. The V and J ends lost 8 bases and 2 bases, in that order; junction bases with no gene match: 5. From germline, CDR1 is MNHNS and CDR2 SASEGT. There are 14 residues in the CDR3. CDR3 bases: TGTGCCAGCGGTGGACAGGGGGCAACCTACGAGCAGTACTTC. It is translated as CASGGQGATYEQYF.

This clonotype was detected many times. V and J are TRBV18 and TRBJ2-7, with TRBD1 matching over 7 bases. This CDR3 comprises 15 residues. After removal of 1 base from V and 1 base from J, the junction contained 4 bases not matched to a gene. CDR1 and CDR2 (germline): KGHSH, LQKENI. CDR3 protein: CASSPRDSGSYEQYF. In nucleotides, the CDR3 is TGTGCCAGCTCACCACGGGACAGTGGGTCCTACGAGCAGTACTTC.

This clonotype has more than one count but fewer than ten. The rearrangement uses TRBV20-1 and TRBJ2-2; 11 bases are shared with TRBD2. V shed 1 base, J shed 3 bases, and the junction held 1 base outside the gene matches. In germline, CDR1 is DFQATT, CDR2 SNEGSKA (reference sequence). The CDR3 has 15 residues. In DNA, the CDR3 is TGCAGTGCTAGAGCTAGCGGGGGGTACACCGGGGAGCTGTTTTTT. Its protein is CSARASGGYTGELFF.

The chain has TRBV2 and TRBJ2-3, with 10 bases fitting TRBD1. The germline V gene has CDR1 SNHLY and CDR2 FYNNEI. This CDR3 comprises 15 residues. V lost 5 bases to trimming and J lost 6 bases; unmatched junction nucleotides: 8. The CDR3 loop is CASSSGQGVLDTQYF. In nucleotides, the CDR3 is TGTGCCAGCAGTTCCGGACAGGGGGTTCTGGATACGCAGTATTTT.

The table lists this clonotype with many counts. V gene TRBV28 combines with J gene TRBJ2-3; D is unclear. CDR3 length equals 12 residues. V lost 5 bases and J 2 bases, leaving 5 bases between the germline ends. CDR1 is MDHEN and CDR2 is SYDVKM in the germline V gene. The CDR3 sequence: CASSPITDTQYF. The CDR3 DNA reads TGTGCCAGCAGTCCAATCACAGATACGCAGTATTTT.

This chain joins TRBV18 and TRBJ1-6; D ambiguous. Germline CDR1 reads KGHSH; CDR2 reads LQKENI. This CDR3 is built from 13 residues. Trimming removed 3 bases at V and 5 bases at J, with 5 bases between. Here the CDR3 reads CASSPGHNSPLHF. CDR3 nucleotide sequence: TGTGCCAGCTCACCTGGACATAATTCACCCCTCCACTTT. Together with reference TRBV18 and TRBJ1-6, the CDR3 gives the full variable domain: NAGVMQNPRHLVRRRGQEARLRCSPMKGHSHVYWYRQLPEEGLKFMVYLQKENIIDESGMPKERFSAEFPKEGPSILRIQQVVRGDSAAYFCASSPGHNSPLHFGNGTRLTVT.

This clonotype was detected many times. This chain links TRBV7-8 with TRBJ2-5, with D perhaps TRBD1 (6 bases). The CDR3 has 14 amino acids. The germline V gene has CDR1 SGHVS and CDR2 FQNEAQ. The V and J ends lost 5 bases and 5 bases respectively, with 15 bases between them. In DNA form, the CDR3 reads TGTGCCAGCAGCCCCAGGGGTTTGGGGGAGACCCAGTACTTC. Amino acid sequence: CASSPRGLGETQYF.

This clonotype occurred many times. This chain links TRBV24-1 with TRBJ2-6; D call uncertain. Trimming pared 5 bases from V and 0 bases from J, leaving 13 bases between. Germline V gene data show CDR1 as KGHDR and CDR2 as SFDVKD. This CDR3 is built from 17 residues. The CDR3 here is CATSATRRSSGANVLTF. The CDR3 DNA sequence: TGTGCCACCAGTGCCACCCGCCGGAGCTCTGGGGCCAACGTCCTGACTTTC.